The subject of this entry is one T cell receptor (beta chain). TCRdb's copy holds only in-frame clones and misses some; the assay was immunoSEQ multiplex PCR. The data hold about 140,000 clones, with 80% to 95% observed a single time. The data were obtained in a study of T cell responses to AZD1222 COVID-19 vaccine. The CDR3 loop spans 14 amino acids. The germline V gene encodes CDR1 SGHAT and CDR2 FQNNGV. Trimming removed 0 bases at V and 7 bases at J, with 9 bases between. The chain recombines TRBV11-2 with TRBJ1-4; D is unresolved. The sequence was obtained from an adult in good health. Sample: peripheral blood, taken on day 0 of AZD1222 vaccination. CDR3 nucleotide sequence: TGTGCCAGCAGCTTAGAAGCCCACCTTGAAAAACTGTTTTTT. Its protein is CASSLEAHLEKLFF.